This T cell receptor (beta chain) was sequenced in a study of T cell responses to AZD1222 COVID-19 vaccine. Whole-study results and caveats: Donor demographics were predominantly white British with a female majority; clonal diversity may be underestimated. In the spike-specific TCR repertoire, nearly half reportedly target unmutated variant regions. AZD1222 recipients seropositive at baseline numbered only five to seven.

The V and J ends lost 4 bases and 4 bases, in that order; junction bases with no gene match: 7. The CDR3 is 16 residues long. Germline V gene data show CDR1 as SEHNR and CDR2 as FQNEAQ (reference sequence). With regard to this clone: Its cognate antigen is unknown.

Using immunoSEQ multiplex PCR, the repertoire was profiled, and TCRdb retains in-frame clones only, with some absent. The sample carries some 180,000 clones, around 93% recorded once. The chain joins TRBV7-9 to TRBJ2-6; TRBD2 matches at 7 bases. This specimen was peripheral blood, taken 28 days after the second dose of the MenACWY control vaccine. The receptor's source is an adult who received the MenACWY meningococcal vaccine as a control. CDR3 bases: TGTGCCAGCAGCTCAGACCGGGGGGACGGGGCCAACGTCCTGACTTTC. This encodes CASSSDRGDGANVLTF.